The next 7 T cell receptor beta chains were all read from a single sample in a study of OX40 agonist ivuxolimab in advanced cancers. The data were produced by immunoSEQ multiplex PCR, yet TCRdb's version contains in-frame clones alone and is incomplete. Of tens of thousands of clones listed, about nine tenths were seen once; the top ten hold more than 15%. The sequences come from CD4+ or CD8+ T cells sorted from blood, collected in a trial of the OX40 agonist ivuxolimab. These receptors originate from an adult with an advanced solid tumor such as melanoma, head and neck, liver or kidney cancer.

V and J are TRBV27 and TRBJ1-6, with D unclear. CDR1 and CDR2 (germline): MNHEY, SMNVEV (reference sequence). Trimming took 6 bases from V and 14 from J, leaving 17 bases between them. The CDR3 length is 13 residues. The CDR3 DNA sequence: TGTGCCAGCAGGAGCCTCGTGGGCATCACCCTCCACTTT. Its translation: CASRSLVGITLHF.

V is TRBV18 and J is TRBJ2-2, with TRBD1 matching over 7 bases. The CDR3 spans 15 residues. The V gene's germline CDR1 is KGHSH and CDR2 LQKENI. V dropped 3 bases and J dropped 7; count of bases not matched to a gene: 8. Here the CDR3 DNA reads TGTGCCAGCTCACCGACGACAGGGAAGGGCGGGGAGCTGTTTTTT. Its translation: CASSPTTGKGGELFF. Supplemented by reference TRBV18 and TRBJ2-2, the full variable domain reads NAGVMQNPRHLVRRRGQEARLRCSPMKGHSHVYWYRQLPEEGLKFMVYLQKENIIDESGMPKERFSAEFPKEGPSILRIQQVVRGDSAAYFCASSPTTGKGGELFFGEGSRLTVL.

The rearrangement joins TRBV5-6 to TRBJ1-5; 7 nucleotides align to TRBD1. This CDR3 region has 15 residues. Germline V gene data show CDR1 as SGHDT and CDR2 as YYEEEE. V was clipped by 5 bases and J by 4 bases; unmatched bases: 9. The CDR3 protein is CASSRGQKVNQPQHF. CDR3 DNA sequence: TGTGCCAGCAGTCGGGGACAGAAGGTAAATCAGCCCCAGCATTTT.

The V call is TRBV5-1, the J call TRBJ2-3, with D unclear. Germline V gene lookup returns CDR1 SGHRS and CDR2 YFSETQ. V lost 1 base and J lost 2, with 14 bases in between. The CDR3 loop spans 16 amino acids. CDR3 residues: CASSLMDARTTDTQYF. The DNA of the CDR3 is TGCGCCAGCAGCTTGATGGACGCCCGGACCACAGATACGCAGTATTTT.

The rearrangement joins TRBV9 to TRBJ1-1; D is uncertain. CDR3 size: 15 residues. CDR1 is SGDLS and CDR2 is YYNGEE in the germline V gene. V was trimmed by 0 bases and J by 4 bases, leaving 13 bases between them. The CDR3 bases are TGTGCCAGCAGCGTAGGAAGGTTACTGGGCACTGAAGCTTTCTTT. Translating it yields CASSVGRLLGTEAFF.

The rearrangement joins TRBV6-6 to TRBJ2-7, with D perhaps matching TRBD1 or TRBD2 (7 bases each). Germline values: CDR1 MNHNY, CDR2 SVGAGI (reference sequence). The germline V and J ends were trimmed by 10 bases and 5 bases, with 18 bases remaining between them. The CDR3 totals 13 residues. CDR3 DNA: TGTGCCACCGCTCTCAGGGGGGGCCACGAGCAGTACTTC. This translates into CATALRGGHEQYF.

V usage is TRBV19 and J usage is TRBJ2-5; D is uncertain. With the DNA end fitting TRBJ2-7 better, the J assignment may be wrong. This CDR3 has 11 amino acids. Germline-derived CDR1 and CDR2 are LNHDA and SQIVND (reference sequence). The CDR3 sequence is CASTRVPEQYF. In nucleotides, the CDR3 is TGTGCCAGTACCCGCGTGCCCGAGCAGTACTTC.